This entry lists 11 T cell receptor beta chains sequenced from one sample in a study of cytomegalovirus exposure and HLA in healthy donors. The study ran its PCR with 60 Vbeta and 13 Jbeta primers. Clones were read by immunoSEQ multiplex PCR, and TCRdb kept only the in-frame ones, dropping some. Here the sample spans about 120,000 clones, roughly 80% being singletons. Sequencing was performed on PBMCs. Receptors originate from a man aged 60-69 years in good health and CMV-seropositive.

The rearrangement links TRBV7-2 to TRBJ2-2; D is undetermined. Germline CDR1 is SGHTA and CDR2 is FQGNSA. This CDR3 spans 14 amino acids. Trimming left V 3 bases short and J 0 bases short, with 5 bases between. The CDR3 DNA reads TGTGCCAGCAGCTTCACAGCGAACACCGGGGAGCTGTTTTTT. Its translation is CASSFTANTGELFF. Complete variable domain (other parts from reference TRBV7-2 and TRBJ2-2): GAGVSQSPSNKVTEKGKDVELRCDPISGHTALYWYRQSLGQGLEFLIYFQGNSAPDKSGLPSDRFSAERTGGSVSTLTIQRTQQEDSAVYLCASSFTANTGELFFGEGSRLTVL.

There are a few counts of this clone. The chain couples TRBV5-1 to TRBJ2-3; 11 bases align to TRBD2. The CDR3 totals 17 residues. Losses at the gene ends were 0 bases for V and 4 bases for J; bases not matched to a gene: 7. Germline-derived CDR1 and CDR2 are SGHRS and YFSETQ. The chain's CDR3 is CASSLVMASGRPDTQYF. In nucleotides, the CDR3 is TGCGCCAGCAGCTTGGTTATGGCTAGCGGGAGGCCAGATACGCAGTATTTT.

The chain is built from TRBV5-1 and TRBJ2-1, with D possibly matching TRBD2 (7 bases). The CDR3 length is 15 residues. Germline assignment: CDR1 SGHRS and CDR2 YFSETQ. The V end lost 4 bases, the J end lost 4 bases, and 15 bases lay between the germline ends. CDR3 region: CASSLTGGQYNEQFF. The CDR3 DNA follows: TGCGCCAGCAGCCTAACCGGGGGGCAGTACAATGAGCAGTTCTTC.

This chain connects TRBV6-5 to TRBJ2-1; possible D gene TRBD1, 6 bases. The CDR3 has 11 amino acids. V was pared by 7 bases and J by 9 bases, with 10 bases between. Germline CDR1 reads MNHEY; CDR2 reads SVGAGI. CDR3 sequence: CASKQGFEQFF. The CDR3 DNA follows: TGTGCCAGCAAACAGGGTTTTGAGCAGTTCTTC.

The rearrangement joins TRBV7-9 to TRBJ1-1; D perhaps matches TRBD1 (6 bases). Germline V gene data show CDR1 as SEHNR and CDR2 as FQNEAQ (reference sequence). The CDR3 extends over 15 amino acids. Trimming stripped 1 base from V and 0 bases from J, with 9 bases between. CDR3 protein: CASSLDNRVNTEAFF. CDR3 bases: TGTGCCAGCAGCTTAGACAACAGGGTGAACACTGAAGCTTTCTTT.

The V call is TRBV19, the J call TRBJ1-1; D is undetermined. The CDR3 is 16 amino acids. Germline values: CDR1 LNHDA, CDR2 SQIVND (reference sequence). Trimming took off 6 bases at V and 5 bases at J, with 22 bases between the two ends. This chain's CDR3 is CASSLLPGSGGTEAFF. The CDR3 DNA reads TGTGCCAGTAGCCTACTCCCGGGCAGCGGAGGTACTGAAGCTTTCTTT.

The chain uses TRBV19 and TRBJ2-5; TRBD2 aligns across 8 bases. V was clipped by 4 bases and J by 5 bases; unmatched bases: 6. The CDR3 runs to 14 residues. In germline, CDR1 is LNHDA, CDR2 SQIVND (reference sequence). The CDR3 DNA is TGTGCCAGTAGTACCAGCGGGAGAAGGGAGACCCAGTACTTC. Translating it yields CASSTSGRRETQYF.

This clone was counted many times. V and J are TRBV25-1 and TRBJ2-1, with TRBD2 matching 11 bases. Germline values: CDR1 MGHDK, CDR2 SYGVNS. The CDR3 is 15 residues long. V lost 6 bases to trimming and J lost 3 bases; unmatched junction nucleotides: 4. The CDR3 is CASSLAGGRYNEQFF. For the CDR3, the DNA is TGTGCCAGCAGCCTAGCGGGGGGACGCTACAATGAGCAGTTCTTC.

The chain combines TRBV28 with TRBJ2-7; TRBD1 agrees at 8 bases. The germline V gene has CDR1 MDHEN and CDR2 SYDVKM. Trimming at V came to 6 bases and at J to 4 bases, leaving 8 bases not matched to a gene. This CDR3 has 14 amino acids. CDR3 DNA: TGTGCCAGCAGAGAGACAGGGGAAGGGTACGAGCAGTACTTC. It specifies CASRETGEGYEQYF.

The chain uses TRBV21-1 and TRBJ1-2; the D call TRBD1 from the table was never checked on the DNA. TRBV21-1 is a pseudogene. The length of the CDR3 is 15 residues. The CDR3, as DNA: TGTGCCAGCAGCACGTGGACAGGGGAGGTCGATGGCTACACCTTC. Protein product: CASSTWTGEVDGYTF.

Only one count was recorded for this clone. The chain couples TRBV7-6 to TRBJ2-3; D remains unclear. V was cut by 1 base and J by 6 bases, with 11 bases left in between. CDR3 length equals 14 residues. Germline values: CDR1 SGHVS, CDR2 FNYEAQ. CDR3 in amino acids: CASSLGRPPDTQYF. For the CDR3, the DNA is TGTGCCAGCAGCTTAGGCAGGCCCCCCGATACGCAGTATTTT.